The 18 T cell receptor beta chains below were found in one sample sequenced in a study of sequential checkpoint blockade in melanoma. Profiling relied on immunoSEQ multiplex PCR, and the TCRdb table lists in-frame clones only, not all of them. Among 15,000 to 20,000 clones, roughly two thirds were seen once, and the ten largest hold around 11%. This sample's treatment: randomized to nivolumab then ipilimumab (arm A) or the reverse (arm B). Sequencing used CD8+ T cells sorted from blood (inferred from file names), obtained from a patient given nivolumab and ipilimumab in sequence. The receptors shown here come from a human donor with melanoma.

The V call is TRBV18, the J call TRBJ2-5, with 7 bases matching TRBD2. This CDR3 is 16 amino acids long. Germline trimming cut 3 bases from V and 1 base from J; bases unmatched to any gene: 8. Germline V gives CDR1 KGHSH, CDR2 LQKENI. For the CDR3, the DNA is TGTGCCAGCTCACCGGGGTCGCGGGAGCTCCAAGAGACCCAGTACTTC. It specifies CASSPGSRELQETQYF.

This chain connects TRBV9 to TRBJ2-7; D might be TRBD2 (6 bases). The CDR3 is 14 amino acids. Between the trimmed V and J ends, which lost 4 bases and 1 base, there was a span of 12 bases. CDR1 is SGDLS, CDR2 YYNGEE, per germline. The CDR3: CASSPIGLSYEQYF. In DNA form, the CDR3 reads TGTGCCAGCAGCCCAATCGGACTATCCTACGAGCAGTACTTC.

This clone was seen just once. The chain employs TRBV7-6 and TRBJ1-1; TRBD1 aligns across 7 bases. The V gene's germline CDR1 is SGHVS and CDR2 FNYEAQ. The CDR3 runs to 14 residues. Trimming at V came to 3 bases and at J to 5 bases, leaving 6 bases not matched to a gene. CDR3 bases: TGTGCCAGCAGCTTCAGGGACAGTGGGACTGAAGCTTTCTTT. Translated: CASSFRDSGTEAFF.

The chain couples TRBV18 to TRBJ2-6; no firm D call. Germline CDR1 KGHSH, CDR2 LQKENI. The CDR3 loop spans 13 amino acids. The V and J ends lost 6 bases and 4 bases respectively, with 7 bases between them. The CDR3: CASSPPGANVLTF. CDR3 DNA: TGTGCCAGCTCCCCCCCGGGGGCCAACGTCCTGACTTTC.

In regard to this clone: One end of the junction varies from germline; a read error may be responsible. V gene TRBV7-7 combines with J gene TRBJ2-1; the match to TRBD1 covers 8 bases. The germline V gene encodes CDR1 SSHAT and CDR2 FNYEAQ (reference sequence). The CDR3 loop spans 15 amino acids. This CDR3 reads CASSLDFGQGNEQFF. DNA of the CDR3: TGTGCTAGCAGCTTAGACTTCGGACAGGGCAATGAGCAGTTCTTC.

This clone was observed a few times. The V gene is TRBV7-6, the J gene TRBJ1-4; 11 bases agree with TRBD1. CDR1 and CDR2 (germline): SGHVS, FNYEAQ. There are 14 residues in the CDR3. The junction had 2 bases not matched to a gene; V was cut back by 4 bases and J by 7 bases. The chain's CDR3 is CASSSGTGGEKLFF. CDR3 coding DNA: TGTGCCAGCAGCTCCGGGACAGGGGGTGAAAAACTGTTTTTT.

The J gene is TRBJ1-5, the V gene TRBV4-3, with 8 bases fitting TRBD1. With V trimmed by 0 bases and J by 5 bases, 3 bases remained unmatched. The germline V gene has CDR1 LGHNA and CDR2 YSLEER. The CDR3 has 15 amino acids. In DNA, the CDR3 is TGCGCCAGCAGCCAAGAAGGGGGACAGGATCAGCCCCAGCATTTT. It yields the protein CASSQEGGQDQPQHF.

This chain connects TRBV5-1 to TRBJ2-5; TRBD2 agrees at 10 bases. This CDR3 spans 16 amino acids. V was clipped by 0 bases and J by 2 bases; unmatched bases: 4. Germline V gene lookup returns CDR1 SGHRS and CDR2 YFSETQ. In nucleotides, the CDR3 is TGCGCCAGCAGCTTGGCAGCGGGGGGGGTACAAGAGACCCAGTACTTC. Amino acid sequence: CASSLAAGGVQETQYF. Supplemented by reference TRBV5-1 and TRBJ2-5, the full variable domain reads KAGVTQTPRYLIKTRGQQVTLSCSPISGHRSVSWYQQTPGQGLQFLFEYFSETQRNKGNFPGRFSGRQFSNSRSEMNVSTLELGDSALYLCASSLAAGGVQETQYFGPGTRLLVL.

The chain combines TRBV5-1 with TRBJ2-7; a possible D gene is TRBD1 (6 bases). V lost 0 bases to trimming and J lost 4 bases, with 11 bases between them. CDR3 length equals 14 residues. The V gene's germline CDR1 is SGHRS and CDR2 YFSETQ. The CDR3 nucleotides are TGCGCCAGCAGCTTGGTCTCCGGGACATACGAGCAGTACTTC. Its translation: CASSLVSGTYEQYF.

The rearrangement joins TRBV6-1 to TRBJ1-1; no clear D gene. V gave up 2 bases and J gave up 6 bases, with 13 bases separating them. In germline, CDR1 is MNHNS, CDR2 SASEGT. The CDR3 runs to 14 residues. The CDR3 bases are TGTGCCAGCAGTGAACTAAAATATGGAGCTGAAGCTTTCTTT. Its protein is CASSELKYGAEAFF.

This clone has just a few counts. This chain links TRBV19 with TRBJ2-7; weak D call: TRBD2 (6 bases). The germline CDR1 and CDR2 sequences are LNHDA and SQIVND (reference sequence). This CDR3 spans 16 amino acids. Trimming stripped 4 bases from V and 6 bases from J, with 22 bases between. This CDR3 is CASSTYRAPGLGEQYF. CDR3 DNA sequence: TGTGCCAGTAGTACCTACCGGGCCCCGGGACTTGGCGAGCAGTACTTC. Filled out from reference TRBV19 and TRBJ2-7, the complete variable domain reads DGGITQSPKYLFRKEGQNVTLSCEQNLNHDAMYWYRQDPGQGLRLIYYSQIVNDFQKGDIAEGYSVSREKKESFPLTVTSAQKNPTAFYLCASSTYRAPGLGEQYFGPGTRLTVT.

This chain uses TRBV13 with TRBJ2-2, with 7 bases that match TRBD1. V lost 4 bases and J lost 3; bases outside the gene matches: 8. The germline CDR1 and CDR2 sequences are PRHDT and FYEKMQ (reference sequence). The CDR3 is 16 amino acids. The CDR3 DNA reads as TGTGCCAGCAGCTCCAAGGGGGCTGAGGACACCGGGGAGCTGTTTTTT. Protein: CASSSKGAEDTGELFF. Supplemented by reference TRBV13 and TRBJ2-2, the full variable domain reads AAGVIQSPRHLIKEKRETATLKCYPIPRHDTVYWYQQGPGQDPQFLISFYEKMQSDKGSIPDRFSAQQFSDYHSELNMSSLELGDSALYFCASSSKGAEDTGELFFGEGSRLTVL.

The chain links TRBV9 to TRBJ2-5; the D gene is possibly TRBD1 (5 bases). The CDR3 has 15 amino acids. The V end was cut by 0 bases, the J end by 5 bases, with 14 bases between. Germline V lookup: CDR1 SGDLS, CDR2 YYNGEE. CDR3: CASSVEGRRMETQYF. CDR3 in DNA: TGTGCCAGCAGCGTAGAGGGGCGAAGGATGGAGACCCAGTACTTC.

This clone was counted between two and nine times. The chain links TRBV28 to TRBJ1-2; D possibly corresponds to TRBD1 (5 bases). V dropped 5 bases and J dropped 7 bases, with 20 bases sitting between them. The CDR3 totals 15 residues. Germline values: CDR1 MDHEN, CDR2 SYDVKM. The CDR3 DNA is TGTGCCAGCAGTCCACCGGGGGTGTACCCCCTTGGCTACACCTTC. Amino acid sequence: CASSPPGVYPLGYTF.

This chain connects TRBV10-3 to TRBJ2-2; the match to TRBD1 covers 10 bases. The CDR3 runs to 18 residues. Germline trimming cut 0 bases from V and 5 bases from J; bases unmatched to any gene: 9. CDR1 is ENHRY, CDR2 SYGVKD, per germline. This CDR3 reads CAISESTGQGSGTGELFF. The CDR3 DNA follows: TGTGCCATCAGTGAGTCGACGGGACAGGGGTCAGGGACCGGGGAGCTGTTTTTT.

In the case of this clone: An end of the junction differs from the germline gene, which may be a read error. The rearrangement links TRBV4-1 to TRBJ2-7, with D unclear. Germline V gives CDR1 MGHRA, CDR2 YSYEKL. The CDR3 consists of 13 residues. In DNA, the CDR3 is TGCGCCAGCAGCCTCCCACAGTCCTCCGAGCAGTACTTC. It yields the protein CASSLPQSSEQYF.

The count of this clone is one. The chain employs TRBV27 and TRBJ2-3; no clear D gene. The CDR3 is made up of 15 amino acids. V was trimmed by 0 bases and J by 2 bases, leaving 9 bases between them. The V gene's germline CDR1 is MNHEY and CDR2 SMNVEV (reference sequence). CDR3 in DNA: TGTGCCAGCAGTTTATCGAGGCGGAACACAGATACGCAGTATTTT. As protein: CASSLSRRNTDTQYF.

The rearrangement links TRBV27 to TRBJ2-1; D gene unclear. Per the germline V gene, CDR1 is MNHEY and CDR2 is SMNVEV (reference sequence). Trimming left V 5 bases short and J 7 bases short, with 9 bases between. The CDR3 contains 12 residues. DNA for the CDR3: TGTGCCAGCAGTCCGAACGGGAATGAGCAGTTCTTC. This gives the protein CASSPNGNEQFF.